A selection of T cell receptor beta chains follows, all from one sample in a study of T cells after posttransplantation cyclophosphamide. Sequencing used immunoSEQ multiplex PCR; TCRdb keeps in-frame clones, though not all of them. The sample includes about 2,900 clones, about three fifths of them seen just once. The sample taken for sequencing was memory CD8+ T cells sorted from blood. All receptors come from a woman between 25 and 40 years old in good health and a related stem cell transplant donor. The CDR3 runs from the conserved cysteine through the conserved F or W. Each record gives: J gene, CDR3 length, clone size, V gene, D gene, CDR3 DNA, CDR3 protein. D genes are given only for firm matches. Part of the rows lack a size; the others show once, few, many or a class for expanded clones.

>TRBJ2-3|17|NA|TRBV4-2|TRBD2
TGTGCCAGCAGCGAAGGCATGGCGGGGGGCCCCACAGATACGCAGTATTTT
CASSEGMAGGPTDTQYF
>TRBJ1-2|15|NA|TRBV7-2|TRBD1
TGTGCCAGCAGCACAAACAGGGGCTCGAACTATGGCTACACCTTC
CASSTNRGSNYGYTF
>TRBJ2-1|16|NA|TRBV6-1|TRBD2
TGTGCCAGCAGTGAGAGAGCGGGGGGCTCCTACAATGAGCAGTTCTTC
CASSERAGGSYNEQFF
>TRBJ1-2|18|few|TRBV21-1|NA
TGTGCCAGCAGCATCCGAGACAAGGGAGCACACCTAGGCTATGGCTACACCTTC
CASSIRDKGAHLGYGYTF
>TRBJ2-2|14|NA|TRBV4-3|NA
TGCGCCAGCAGCCTTGGAGTGGAGACCGGGGAGCTGTTTTTT
CASSLGVETGELFF
>TRBJ2-7|16|few|TRBV7-9|TRBD2
TGTGCCAGCAGCGCACCCTCTAGCGGGGGGCGGTACGAGCAGTACTTC
CASSAPSSGGRYEQYF
>TRBJ2-6|15|NA|TRBV6-6|NA
TGTGCCAGCAGTTATGAGGCTACCGGGGCCAACGTCCTGACTTTC
CASSYEATGANVLTF
>TRBJ2-7|13|NA|TRBV27|NA
TGTGCCAGCAGTTTAGCGGTGACCTACGAGCAGTACTTC
CASSLAVTYEQYF
>TRBJ2-1|17|large|TRBV5-1|TRBD2
TGCGCCAGCAGCTTGTCCCCACTAGCGGGGGGATTCAATGAGCAGTTCTTC
CASSLSPLAGGFNEQFF
>TRBJ2-3|13|medium-sized|TRBV10-2|NA
TGCGCCAGCAGGGGGCCTCCCACAGATACGCAGTATTTT
CASRGPPTDTQYF
>TRBJ1-2|14|large|TRBV28|TRBD1
TGTGCCAGCAGTTACGACAGGGGATACTATGGCTACACCTTC
CASSYDRGYYGYTF
>TRBJ2-2|15|NA|TRBV14|NA
TGTGCCAGCAGCCAAGCAGGGGCCCTCGCCGGGGAGCTGTTTTTT
CASSQAGALAGELFF
>TRBJ1-2|15|NA|TRBV4-1|NA
TGCGCCAGCAGCCCCGAAGGACAGACTAACTATGGCTACACCTTC
CASSPEGQTNYGYTF
>TRBJ2-2|16|NA|TRBV4-3|NA
TGCGCCAGCAGCCACAGACAAGACCTGAACACCGGGGAGCTGTTTTTT
CASSHRQDLNTGELFF
>TRBJ1-1|13|NA|TRBV11-3|TRBD1
TGTGCCAGCAGCTTAACAGGGGGCACTGAAGCTTTCTTT
CASSLTGGTEAFF
>TRBJ1-5|14|NA|TRBV7-8|TRBD1
TGTGCCAGCAGCTTGGGACAGCCCAATCAGCCCCAGCATTTT
CASSLGQPNQPQHF
>TRBJ2-1|16|NA|TRBV6-5|TRBD1
TGTGCCAGCAGTTACATGGGGACAGGGGCGACGGTTGAGCAGTTCTTC
CASSYMGTGATVEQFF
>TRBJ1-4|17|NA|TRBV6-1|TRBD1
TGTGCCAGCAGTGAAAAAGAATCGGCTGCCTCAGGGGGAAAACTGTTTTTT
CASSEKESAASGGKLFF
>TRBJ1-5|17|NA|TRBV4-1|TRBD1
TGCGCCAGCAGCCAAGGGGTAGGGGGCTCTCCTAATCAGCCCCAGCATTTT
CASSQGVGGSPNQPQHF
>TRBJ1-2|16|NA|TRBV5-1|NA
TGCGCCAGCAGCTTGGCGCGAGGACTGTCGTCATATGGCTACACCTTC
CASSLARGLSSYGYTF
>TRBJ2-2|14|once|TRBV5-5|NA
TGTGCCAGCAGCTTGTCGGGTGGCACCGGGGAGCTGTTTTTT
CASSLSGGTGELFF
>TRBJ2-2|15|NA|TRBV18|TRBD1
TGTGCCAGCTCAAGCGAAACAGGGGTTACCGGGGAGCTGTTTTTT
CASSSETGVTGELFF
>TRBJ1-5|15|few|TRBV7-9|TRBD1
TGTGCCAGTAGTACCGGGACAGGGGCCAAACAGCCCCAGCATTTT
CASSTGTGAKQPQHF
>TRBJ2-3|13|NA|TRBV6-5|NA
TGTGCCAGCAGCGGACTGTCAGCAGATACGCAGTATTTT
CASSGLSADTQYF
>TRBJ2-3|16|NA|TRBV10-3|TRBD1
TGTGCCATCAGTGAGGACGGCAGGGGGCTAGAAGATACGCAGTATTTT
CAISEDGRGLEDTQYF
>TRBJ2-7|14|NA|TRBV27|TRBD1
TGTGCCAGCAGTTTGGGACCAGGGGGCTACGAGCAGTACTTC
CASSLGPGGYEQYF
>TRBJ2-2|15|NA|TRBV19|NA
TGTGCCAGTACTGAGACAAACCGTCACACCGGGGAGCTGTTTTTT
CASTETNRHTGELFF
>TRBJ1-4|16|NA|TRBV4-1|TRBD1
TGCGCCAGCAGCCAAGAAGGACAGGGCAGTGTGGAAAAACTGTTTTTT
CASSQEGQGSVEKLFF
>TRBJ2-3|14|NA|TRBV6-4|NA
TGTGCCAGCAGTGACTCGCAGGGTTCAGATACGCAGTATTTT
CASSDSQGSDTQYF
>TRBJ2-1|15|NA|TRBV19|NA
TGTGCCAGTAGTATCGGTCCTCTCGAGAACAATGAGCAGTTCTTC
CASSIGPLENNEQFF
>TRBJ2-7|15|once|TRBV4-3|NA
TGCGCCAGCAGCCAAGACCCCCTCGCCACCTACGAGCAGTACTTC
CASSQDPLATYEQYF
>TRBJ2-1|14|NA|TRBV7-2|TRBD1
TGTGCCAGCGCCGAGGACAGGCCAGGGGATGAGCAGTTCTTC
CASAEDRPGDEQFF
>TRBJ2-7|14|NA|TRBV4-3|NA
TGCGCCAGCAGCCAAGAAAGAACTACCGACGAGCAGTACTTC
CASSQERTTDEQYF
>TRBJ2-7|11|NA|TRBV30|NA
TGTGCCTGGAGTGCAGGGTACGAGCAGTACTTC
CAWSAGYEQYF
>TRBJ2-1|17|NA|TRBV29-1|TRBD1
TGCAGCGTTGTGGGTTGGTCGAACAGGGGGCAAGAGAATGAGCAGTTCTTC
CSVVGWSNRGQENEQFF
>TRBJ2-1|15|NA|TRBV6-1|TRBD2
TGTGCCAGCAGTGAGGGACTAGCGGGGGGGAATGAGCAGTTCTTC
CASSEGLAGGNEQFF
>TRBJ2-2|12|few|TRBV27|NA
TGTGCCAGCAGTTTTTTATCCGGGGAGCTGTTTTTT
CASSFLSGELFF
>TRBJ2-1|14|NA|TRBV27|NA
TGTGCCAGCAGTTTACCGGGGGGCGGCTATGAGCAGTTCTTC
CASSLPGGGYEQFF
>TRBJ1-4|19|few|TRBV21-1|NA
TGTGCCAGCAGCAGGCAGACAGGGGACCTCCTCTCAACTAATGAAAAACTGTTTTTT
CASSRQTGDLLSTNEKLFF
>TRBJ2-1|15|medium-sized|TRBV7-6|TRBD1
TGTGCCAGCAACGCCGGGACAGGGGGTATGAATGAGCAGTTCTTC
CASNAGTGGMNEQFF
>TRBJ2-7|16|NA|TRBV27|TRBD2
TGTGCCAGCAGTCCAGCTAGCGGGGGTACCCCCTACGAGCAGTACTTC
CASSPASGGTPYEQYF
>TRBJ1-1|14|NA|TRBV7-6|NA
TGTGCCAGCAGCTTAGGTACAGAGAACACTGAAGCTTTCTTT
CASSLGTENTEAFF
>TRBJ2-6|21|NA|TRBV4-3|TRBD2
TGCGCCAGCAGCCAAGATCAGAGTAGCGGGGAAATGATCTCTGGGGCCAACGTCCTGACTTTC
CASSQDQSSGEMISGANVLTF
>TRBJ2-1|15|NA|TRBV6-1|TRBD2
TGTGCCAGCAGTTTAGCGGGCGAATCCTACAATGAGCAGTTCTTC
CASSLAGESYNEQFF
>TRBJ2-7|16|NA|TRBV11-2|TRBD2
TGTGCCAGCAGAGACCGAATCGGCGGGGGGTCCTACGAGCAGTACTTC
CASRDRIGGGSYEQYF
>TRBJ1-1|14|NA|TRBV4-3|NA
TGCGCCAGCAGCCAAGATTGGTCGGCGGATGAAGCTTTCTTT
CASSQDWSADEAFF
>TRBJ1-4|16|NA|TRBV7-9|TRBD1
TGTGCCAGCAGCTCAAACAGGGGGGCAACTAATGAAAAACTGTTTTTT
CASSSNRGATNEKLFF
>TRBJ2-1|17|NA|TRBV4-2|TRBD2
TGTGCCAGCAGCCCTTGGACTAGCGGGGGGCTATACAATGAGCAGTTCTTC
CASSPWTSGGLYNEQFF
>TRBJ2-7|15|NA|TRBV11-2|NA
TGTGCCAGCAGTCCCGGCGGAGGGTACTCGAAAGAGCAGTACTTC
CASSPGGGYSKEQYF
>TRBJ2-7|15|NA|TRBV7-8|TRBD1
TGTGCCAGCAGCGCCCATCAGGGGGCGGCCTACGAGCAGTACTTC
CASSAHQGAAYEQYF
>TRBJ2-5|15|medium-sized|TRBV6-1|NA
TGTGCCAGCAGTGAATATCAGGGGTCGTCAGAGACCCAGTACTTC
CASSEYQGSSETQYF
>TRBJ1-5|21|NA|TRBV4-3|NA
TGCGCCAGCAGCCAAGATATTATAAACGAGGACAGCCTCTTTAGCAATCAGCCCCAGCATTTT
CASSQDIINEDSLFSNQPQHF
>TRBJ1-2|14|NA|TRBV4-3|NA
TGCGCCAGCAGCCATATCGGCGGGTTTTATGGCTACACCTTC
CASSHIGGFYGYTF
>TRBJ2-2|16|NA|TRBV30|NA
TGTGCCTGGAGTGTACCGGGTTCCGCGAACACCGGGGAGCTGTTTTTT
CAWSVPGSANTGELFF